This T cell receptor (beta chain) comes out of a study of CD4 T cells in relation to SARS-CoV-2 and coronaviruses. A word on this clone: The antigen is undetermined.

The unexposed donors gave CD4+ T cells in about 2010-2019, prior to COVID-19. Isolation of CD4+ T cells took place after 10 days in culture. Half the medium was replaced with IL-2 medium on days 3 and 7. Study-wide results and limits: The cross-reactivity analysis covered only spike protein, not other viral proteins.

TCRdb's table, derived via immunoSEQ multiplex PCR, lists solely in-frame clones and lacks some. The table lists roughly 30,000 clones, around 79% of them singletons. The sequenced sample consisted of CD4+ T cells from PBMCs, cultured in vitro. This TCR was recovered from a human donor in good health.

The CDR3 is CASSLSGQGGASPLHF. CDR3 nucleotide sequence: TGTGCCAGCAGCCTGTCCGGACAGGGGGGAGCTTCACCCCTCCACTTT. This chain connects TRBV7-8 to TRBJ1-6; TRBD1 aligns across 10 bases. The germline V gene encodes CDR1 SGHVS and CDR2 FQNEAQ. V lost 5 bases and J lost 9; bases outside the gene matches: 10. This CDR3 has 16 amino acids.